A single sample is the source of the 9 T cell receptor beta chains below, sequenced in a study of glioma-infiltrating T cells. The iRepertoire nested amplicon-rescue multiplex PCR amplified TCR alpha and beta CDR3s from RNA. TCRdb re-derived calls from the multiplex PCR reads in MiXCR, one entry per CDR3 protein. The data hold about 400,000 distinct CDR3 sequences, with roughly 41% observed a single time. What was sequenced was glioma tissue, nonneoplastic brain tissue, or PBMCs (not recorded which). The receptors originated from a human donor with low-grade glioma or glioblastoma, undergoing nonglioma brain surgery, or in good health (not recorded which).

This clonotype occurred many times. The gene calls are TRBV6-1 and TRBJ2-3; no reliable D call. This CDR3 spans 13 amino acids. Germline assignment: CDR1 MNHNS and CDR2 SASEGT. Trimming left V 4 bases short and J 2 bases short, with 7 bases between. CDR3 amino acids: CASSGRFTDTQYF. In DNA form, the CDR3 reads TGTGCCAGCAGTGGACGGTTCACAGATACGCAGTATTTT.

V is TRBV4-2 and J is TRBJ2-4; TRBD2 matches 8 bases. V was pared by 4 bases and J by 7 bases, with 12 bases of the junction left unmatched. CDR3 length: 16 amino acids. Germline V CDR1 and CDR2: LGHNA, YNFKEQ. CDR3 sequence: CASSRVYSGSMNIQYF. The DNA for the CDR3 is TGTGCCAGCAGCCGGGTGTACAGCGGGAGTATGAACATTCAGTACTTC.

This clonotype showed up just a few times. The chain uses TRBV3-1 and TRBJ2-7; D unresolved. This CDR3 spans 15 amino acids. V was cut by 1 base and J by 1 base, with 11 bases left in between. The germline V gene has CDR1 LGHDT and CDR2 YNNKEL (reference sequence). CDR3 nucleotide sequence: TGTGCCAGCAGCCAAGGCCGGGCAGATTCCTACGAGCAGTACTTC. Residues: CASSQGRADSYEQYF.

The J gene is TRBJ1-1, the V gene TRBV28; the D is unclear. V lost 3 bases, J lost 1 base, and 15 bases lay in between. This CDR3 has 16 amino acids. The V gene's germline CDR1 is MDHEN and CDR2 SYDVKM. The CDR3 loop reads CASSFNWWAANTEAFF. In nucleotides, the CDR3 is TGTGCCAGCAGTTTCAACTGGTGGGCTGCGAACACTGAAGCTTTCTTT.

This clonotype is a singleton in its sample. A read error may produce the germline difference seen at one junction end. This chain uses TRBV30 with TRBJ1-2; no clear D gene. The CDR3 consists of 9 residues. In germline, CDR1 is GTSNPN, CDR2 SVGIG (reference sequence). CDR3: CAWSVDRIF. CDR3 in DNA: TGTGCCTGGAGTGTCGATCGGATCTTC.

This chain connects TRBV7-2 to TRBJ1-2, with D maybe TRBD1 (5 bases). CDR1 is SGHTA and CDR2 is FQGNSA in the germline V gene. Trimming removed 11 bases at V and 4 bases at J, with 14 bases between. The CDR3 covers 12 residues. CDR3 nucleotides: TGTGCCTGGAGTCCGGGGGGCTATGGCTACACCTTC. Its translation: CAWSPGGYGYTF.

This clonotype was detected ten times or more. The chain combines TRBV6-2 or TRBV6-3 with TRBJ2-5; D not resolved. Germline V gene lookup returns CDR1 MNHEY and CDR2 SVGEGT. V gave up 8 bases and J gave up 1 base, with 20 bases separating them. The CDR3 has 16 residues. As DNA, the CDR3 is TGTGCCAGCTCGTCATACTCGGGCCGCCGCCAAGAGACCCAGTACTTC. This gives the protein CASSSYSGRRQETQYF.

Details on this clonotype: The junction departs from the called germline gene at one end, perhaps through a read error. The chain couples TRBV20-1 to TRBJ1-1; D may be TRBD1 (6 bases). Looked up from germline, CDR1 is DFQATT and CDR2 is SNEGSKA (reference sequence). There are 13 residues in the CDR3. The CDR3 sequence is CNARTDTNTEAFF. The CDR3 DNA reads as TGCAATGCTAGGACAGACACTAACACTGAAGCTTTCTTT.

This chain links TRBV19 with TRBJ2-1; D tentatively reads TRBD1 or TRBD2 (5 bases each). V dropped 9 bases and J dropped 5 bases, with 11 bases sitting between them. CDR1 and CDR2 (germline): LNHDA, SQIVND (reference sequence). This CDR3 has 12 residues. The CDR3: CASRDGNNEQFF. The CDR3 DNA follows: TGTGCCAGCCGGGACGGCAACAATGAGCAGTTCTTC. Full variable domain (remainder filled in from reference TRBV19 and TRBJ2-1): DGGITQSPKYLFRKEGQNVTLSCEQNLNHDAMYWYRQDPGQGLRLIYYSQIVNDFQKGDIAEGYSVSREKKESFPLTVTSAQKNPTAFYLCASRDGNNEQFFGPGTRLTVL.